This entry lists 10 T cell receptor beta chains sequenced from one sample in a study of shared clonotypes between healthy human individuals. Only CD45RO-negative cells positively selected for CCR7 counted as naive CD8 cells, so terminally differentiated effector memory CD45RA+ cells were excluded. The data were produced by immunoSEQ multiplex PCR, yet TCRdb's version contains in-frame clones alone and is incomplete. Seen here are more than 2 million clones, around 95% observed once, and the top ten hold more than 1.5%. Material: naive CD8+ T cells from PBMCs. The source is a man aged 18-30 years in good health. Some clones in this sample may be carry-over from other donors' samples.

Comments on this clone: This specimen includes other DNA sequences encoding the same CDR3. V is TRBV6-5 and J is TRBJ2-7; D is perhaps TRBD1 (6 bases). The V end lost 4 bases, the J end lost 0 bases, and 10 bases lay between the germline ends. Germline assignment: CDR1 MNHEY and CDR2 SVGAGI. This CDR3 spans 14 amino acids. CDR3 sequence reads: CASSFQGSSYEQYF. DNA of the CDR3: TGTGCCAGCAGTTTCCAGGGGAGCTCCTACGAGCAGTACTTC.

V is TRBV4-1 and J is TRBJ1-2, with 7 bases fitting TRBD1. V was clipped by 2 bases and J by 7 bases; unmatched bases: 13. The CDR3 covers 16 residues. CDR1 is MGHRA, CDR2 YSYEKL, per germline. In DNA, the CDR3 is TGCGCCAGCAGCCAAATCATCTCGGGCGCAGGGGGTGGCTACACCTTC. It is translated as CASSQIISGAGGGYTF.

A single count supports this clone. CDR3 amino acids: CASSGTILDTQYF. CDR3 coding DNA: TGTGCCAGCAGCGGGACTATCTTAGATACGCAGTATTTT. This chain links TRBV5-4 with TRBJ2-3; 7 nucleotides align to TRBD2. Per germline, CDR1 SGHNT and CDR2 YYREEE (reference sequence). V was clipped by 4 bases and J by 5 bases; unmatched bases: 4. The CDR3 length is 13 residues.

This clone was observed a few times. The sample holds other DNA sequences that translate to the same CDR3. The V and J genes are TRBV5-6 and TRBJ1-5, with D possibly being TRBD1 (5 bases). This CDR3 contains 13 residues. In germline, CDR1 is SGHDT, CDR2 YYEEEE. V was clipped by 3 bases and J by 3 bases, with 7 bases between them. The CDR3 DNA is TGTGCCAGCAGCTCGGGGGTCAATCAGCCCCAGCATTTT. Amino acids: CASSSGVNQPQHF.

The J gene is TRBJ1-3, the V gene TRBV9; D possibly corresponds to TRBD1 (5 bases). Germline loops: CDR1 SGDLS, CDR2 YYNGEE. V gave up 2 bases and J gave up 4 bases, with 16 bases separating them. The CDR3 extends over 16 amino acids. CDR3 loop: CASSVHRGGVGNTIYF. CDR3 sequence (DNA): TGTGCCAGCAGCGTCCATAGAGGAGGGGTCGGAAACACCATATATTTT. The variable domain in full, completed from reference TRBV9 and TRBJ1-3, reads DSGVTQTPKHLITATGQRVTLRCSPRSGDLSVYWYQQSLDQGLQFLIQYYNGEERAKGNILERFSAQQFPDLHSELNLSSLELGDSALYFCASSVHRGGVGNTIYFGEGSWLTVV.

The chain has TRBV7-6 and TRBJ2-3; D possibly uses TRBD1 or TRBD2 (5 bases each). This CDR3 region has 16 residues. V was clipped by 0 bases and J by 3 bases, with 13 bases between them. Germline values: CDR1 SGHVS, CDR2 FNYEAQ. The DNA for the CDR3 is TGTGCCAGCAGCTTAGCAGGGGCAGCGGATACAGATACGCAGTATTTT. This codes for CASSLAGAADTDTQYF.

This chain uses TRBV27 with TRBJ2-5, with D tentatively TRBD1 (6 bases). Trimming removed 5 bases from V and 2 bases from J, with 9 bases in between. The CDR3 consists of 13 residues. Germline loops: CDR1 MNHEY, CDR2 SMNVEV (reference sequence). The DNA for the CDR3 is TGTGCCAGCAGTGACAGGCCTCAAGAGACCCAGTACTTC. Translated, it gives CASSDRPQETQYF.

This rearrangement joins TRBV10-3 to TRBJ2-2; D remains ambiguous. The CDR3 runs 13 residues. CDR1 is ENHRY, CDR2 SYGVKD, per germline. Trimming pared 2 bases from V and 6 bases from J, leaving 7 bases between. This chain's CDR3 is CAISENRAGELFF. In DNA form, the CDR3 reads TGTGCCATCAGTGAGAACCGGGCCGGGGAGCTGTTTTTT.

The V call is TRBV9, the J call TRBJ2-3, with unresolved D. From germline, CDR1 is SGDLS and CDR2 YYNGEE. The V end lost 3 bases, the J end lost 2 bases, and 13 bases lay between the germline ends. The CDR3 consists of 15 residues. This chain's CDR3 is CASSDRGPPTDTQYF. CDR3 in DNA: TGTGCCAGCAGCGACCGAGGCCCTCCCACAGATACGCAGTATTTT.

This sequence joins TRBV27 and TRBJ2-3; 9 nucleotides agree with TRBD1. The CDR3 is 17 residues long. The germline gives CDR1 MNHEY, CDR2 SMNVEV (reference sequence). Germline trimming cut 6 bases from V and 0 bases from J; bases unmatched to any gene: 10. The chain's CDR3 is CASRWDRDGRSTDTQYF. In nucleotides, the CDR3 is TGTGCCAGCAGATGGGACAGGGATGGAAGAAGCACAGATACGCAGTATTTT.